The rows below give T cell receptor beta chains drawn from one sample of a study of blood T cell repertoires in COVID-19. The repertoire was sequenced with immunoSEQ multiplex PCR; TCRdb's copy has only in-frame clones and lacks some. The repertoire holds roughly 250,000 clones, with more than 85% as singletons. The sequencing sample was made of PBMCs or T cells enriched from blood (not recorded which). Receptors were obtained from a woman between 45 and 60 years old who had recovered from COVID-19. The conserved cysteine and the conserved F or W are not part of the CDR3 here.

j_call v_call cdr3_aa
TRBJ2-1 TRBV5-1 ASSQTSGRFHEQF
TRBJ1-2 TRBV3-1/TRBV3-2 ASSQDGTGDYGYT
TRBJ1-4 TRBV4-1 ASSPRQTNEKLF
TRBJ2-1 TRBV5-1 ASSLGTGKNEQF
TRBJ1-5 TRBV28 ASSSGDRPQH
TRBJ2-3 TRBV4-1 ASSLGWTSGPKEDTQY
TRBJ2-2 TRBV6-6 ASALNPGDTGELF
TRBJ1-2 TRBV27 ASSPQPLGTVYGYT
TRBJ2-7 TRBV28 ASSPPQKSPGQRKYEQY
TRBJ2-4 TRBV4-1 ASSQVISGRAGLPKNIQY
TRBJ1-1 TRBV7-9 ASSLTTGNTEAF
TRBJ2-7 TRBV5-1 ASSAGTGVPGYEQY
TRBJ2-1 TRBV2 ASTPLASGAYNEQF
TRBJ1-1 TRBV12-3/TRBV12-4 ASSFLENTEAF
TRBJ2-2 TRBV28 ASSPAGLAGGNGELF
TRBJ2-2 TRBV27 ATRWGQNTGELF
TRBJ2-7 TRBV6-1 ASSEKAGQGAREQY
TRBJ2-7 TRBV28 ASSLRRTGTGMNEQY
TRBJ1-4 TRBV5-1 ASSPTGTGVGEKLF
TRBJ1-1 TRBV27 ASKGMENTEAF
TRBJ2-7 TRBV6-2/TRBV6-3 ASSRGGHYEQY
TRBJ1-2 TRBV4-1 ASSQYLTGGSDYT
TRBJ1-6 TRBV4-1 ASSPSDRAAVSLH
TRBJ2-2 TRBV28 ASRLQGRSGELF
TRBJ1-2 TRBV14 ASSQERGGVEGYGYT
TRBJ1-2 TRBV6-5 ASSSGPSGYT
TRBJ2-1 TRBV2 ASRQGGEYEQF
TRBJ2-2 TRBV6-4 ASSHPLAGERGGELF
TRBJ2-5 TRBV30 AWSGDRGGTQY
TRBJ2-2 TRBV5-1 ASSLFSAGSTGELF
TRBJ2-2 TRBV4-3 ASSQGAADTGELF